The 32 T cell receptor beta chains reported below all come from one sample, sequenced in a study of blood T cells in healthy people across ages. Next came a second PCR, run for roughly 6 to 11 cycles, which used a sample-barcoded 5' primer along with a J-beta primer mix. TCRdb used MiXCR to reprocess the 5' RACE reads, holding one entry per CDR3 protein. There are about 680,000 distinct CDR3 sequences in the sample; around 48% occur only once, and roughly 30% lies in the top ten. Sequencing was performed on blood. All receptors come from a woman aged 55 to 70 in good health.

V usage is TRBV28 and J usage is TRBJ2-4; D perhaps matches TRBD2 (5 bases). The better agreement between TRBJ2-5 and the DNA end casts doubt on the J call. This CDR3 is 12 amino acids long. CDR1 is MDHEN, CDR2 SYDVKM, per germline. The CDR3 sequence: CATTRGFETQYF. CDR3 bases: TGTGCCACCACCCGGGGTTTTGAGACCCAGTACTTC.

The chain joins TRBV20-1 to TRBJ1-1; TRBD1 might be the D (5 bases). Trimming took 2 bases from V and 0 from J, leaving 10 bases between them. The CDR3 loop spans 14 amino acids. Per the germline V gene, CDR1 is DFQATT and CDR2 is SNEGSKA (reference sequence). This CDR3 is CSARHQGVNTEAFF. The CDR3 coding sequence is TGCAGTGCTAGACATCAGGGAGTGAACACTGAAGCTTTCTTT.

The chain couples TRBV29-1 to TRBJ1-1; 8 bases match TRBD1. The V gene end was trimmed by 6 bases and the J gene end by 0 bases; junction bases not matched to a gene: 3. Germline-derived CDR1 and CDR2 are SQVTM and ANQGSEA. The CDR3 runs 13 residues. The CDR3 nucleotides are TGCAGCGTGGACAGGGATCTGAACACTGAAGCTTTCTTT. Its protein product is CSVDRDLNTEAFF.

This clonotype was seen more than once but under ten times. The genes are TRBV20-1 and TRBJ2-7; D unclear. The CDR3 loop spans 13 amino acids. Trimming cost V 5 bases and J 5 bases, with 16 bases left between them. The germline V gene has CDR1 DFQATT and CDR2 SNEGSKA (reference sequence). This chain's CDR3 is CSAGPDGSHEQYF. In nucleotides, the CDR3 is TGCAGTGCTGGCCCTGATGGGTCCCACGAGCAGTACTTC.

The chain is built from TRBV27 and TRBJ1-2; no definite D call. V was clipped by 7 bases and J by 8 bases, with 20 bases between them. Germline lookup yields CDR1 MNHEY and CDR2 SMNVEV (reference sequence). The CDR3 spans 14 residues. The chain's CDR3 is CASNSLHEGSGYTF. CDR3 nucleotide sequence: TGTGCCAGCAATTCCCTCCATGAGGGTTCGGGCTACACCTTC.

The sample holds one count of this clonotype. The chain recombines TRBV5-1 with TRBJ2-1; D is unresolved. The CDR3 covers 15 residues. Trimming removed 4 bases from V and 1 base from J, with 12 bases in between. CDR1 is SGHRS, CDR2 YFSETQ, per germline. CDR3 DNA sequence: TGCGCCAGCAGCCAAAGCTCTGGGTCCTACAATGAGCAGTTCTTC. It translates to CASSQSSGSYNEQFF.

This clonotype was seen a handful of times. This chain connects TRBV4-1 to TRBJ2-1; 15 bases map to TRBD2. Germline CDR1 is MGHRA and CDR2 is YSYEKL. The trim removed 1 base at V and 7 bases at J, leaving 2 bases unmatched. The CDR3 sequence is 16 residues long. The DNA of the CDR3 is TGCGCCAGCAGCCAAGTTGGACTAGCGGGAGGGAATGAGCAGTTCTTC. Its translation: CASSQVGLAGGNEQFF.

This clonotype occurred a few times. The gene calls are TRBV12-3 or TRBV12-4 and TRBJ1-2; possibly TRBD1 for D (6 bases). V was cut by 1 base and J by 6 bases, with 15 bases left in between. The CDR3 totals 15 residues. The CDR3 coding sequence is TGTGCCAGCAGTTTAGTTGTAGGAGGGGGTGATGGCTACACCTTC. This encodes CASSLVVGGGDGYTF.

The chain has TRBV20-1 and TRBJ2-1, with D possibly matching TRBD1 (5 bases). The V end was cut by 3 bases, the J end by 2 bases, with 14 bases between. CDR1 and CDR2 from the germline V gene are DFQATT and SNEGSKA (reference sequence). CDR3 length: 15 amino acids. The CDR3 DNA reads TGCAGTGCTAGGGCGACAGCGCGCACCTACAATGAGCAGTTCTTC. This translates into CSARATARTYNEQFF.

V gene TRBV6-1 combines with J gene TRBJ2-7, with 7 bases that match TRBD1. The J call could be wrong; TRBJ2-5 is a better fit for the DNA end. Germline V gene sequence: CDR1 MNHNS, CDR2 SASEGT. CDR3 size: 15 residues. In nucleotides, the CDR3 is TGTGCCAGCAGTGAAGCCTCGACAGGGAAGGAGACCCAGTACTTC. Translation gives CASSEASTGKETQYF.

The chain recombines TRBV9 with TRBJ1-4, with a tentative D call TRBD1 (6 bases). Germline V gene sequence: CDR1 SGDLS, CDR2 YYNGEE. Trimming cost V 3 bases and J 7 bases, with 13 bases left between them. This CDR3 region has 14 residues. The chain's CDR3 is CASSAGGTTEKLFF. In DNA form, the CDR3 reads TGTGCCAGCAGCGCCGGGGGGACAACTGAAAAACTGTTTTTT.

This clonotype was counted ten times or more. The V and J genes are TRBV29-1 and TRBJ1-2; D is possibly TRBD1 (6 bases). V gave up 2 bases and J gave up 4 bases, with 11 bases separating them. Germline loops: CDR1 SQVTM, CDR2 ANQGSEA. The CDR3 is 13 amino acids. Here the CDR3 reads CSVEHRVGYGYTF. The DNA of the CDR3 is TGCAGCGTTGAACACAGGGTTGGCTATGGCTACACCTTC.

This chain links TRBV4-3 with TRBJ2-1; 7 bases map to TRBD2. The length of the CDR3 is 18 residues. Trimming took 4 bases from V and 3 from J; bases not matched to a gene: 15. The germline V gene has CDR1 LGHNA and CDR2 YSLEER. The CDR3 loop reads CASSLQPGLGGGYNEQFF. The CDR3 nucleotides are TGCGCCAGCAGCCTTCAACCAGGGTTGGGCGGGGGCTACAATGAGCAGTTCTTC.

This chain uses TRBV5-1 with TRBJ2-6, with D hard to call. The CDR3 extends over 16 amino acids. The V gene's germline CDR1 is SGHRS and CDR2 YFSETQ. The ends were cut back, 4 bases at V and 2 bases at J, with 13 bases in the middle. In nucleotides, the CDR3 is TGCGCCAGCAGCCCCCGGTACGGTGCTGGGGCCAACGTCCTGACTTTC. This gives the protein CASSPRYGAGANVLTF.

The rearrangement joins TRBV27 to TRBJ2-7, with 9 bases aligning to TRBD2. The CDR3 sequence is 17 residues long. Trimming took 2 bases from V and 0 from J; bases not matched to a gene: 8. The V gene's germline CDR1 is MNHEY and CDR2 SMNVEV (reference sequence). CDR3 region: CASSLRVLAGSSYEQYF. DNA for the CDR3: TGTGCCAGCAGTTTAAGGGTTCTAGCGGGGAGCTCCTACGAGCAGTACTTC.

This clonotype was picked up a small number of times. V gene TRBV7-2 combines with J gene TRBJ1-4; 10 bases match TRBD1. Trimming cost V 0 bases and J 4 bases; bases outside gene matches: 2. The CDR3 contains 16 residues. Per the germline V gene, CDR1 is SGHTA and CDR2 is FQGNSA. The CDR3 loop reads CASSLAGTGVNEKLFF. In nucleotides, the CDR3 is TGTGCCAGCAGCTTAGCTGGGACAGGGGTTAATGAAAAACTGTTTTTT.

This clonotype was found a few times. The genes are TRBV7-3 and TRBJ2-1, with a weak D call TRBD2 (6 bases). Germline lookup yields CDR1 SGHTA and CDR2 FQGTGA. Trimming removed 5 bases from V and 4 bases from J, with 18 bases in between. This CDR3 is 16 amino acids long. The CDR3 reads CASSIGGPNSYNEQFF. Written as DNA, the CDR3 is TGTGCCAGCAGCATAGGAGGGCCGAATAGTTACAATGAGCAGTTCTTC.

In its sample, this clonotype was seen a few times. The chain joins TRBV4-2 to TRBJ2-1, with 12 bases aligning to TRBD2. Trimming removed 4 bases from V and 0 bases from J; junction bases left unmatched: 10. The CDR3 consists of 19 residues. Germline CDR1 reads LGHNA; CDR2 reads YNFKEQ. Here the CDR3 DNA reads TGTGCCAGCAGCCTTACCGGGACTAGCGGGCCGGACTCCTACAATGAGCAGTTCTTC. It translates to CASSLTGTSGPDSYNEQFF.

V and J are TRBV4-2 and TRBJ1-2; the D is unclear. The germline V and J ends were trimmed by 0 bases and 0 bases, with 17 bases remaining between them. The CDR3 totals 18 residues. Germline lookup yields CDR1 LGHNA and CDR2 YNFKEQ. The CDR3 here is CASSQDLPPSPANYGYTF. The DNA of the CDR3 is TGTGCCAGCAGCCAAGATCTACCCCCAAGCCCAGCTAACTATGGCTACACCTTC.

CDR3 sequence reads: CASSRDRDWSEQFF. The DNA of the CDR3 is TGTGCCAGCAGCCGGGACCGCGATTGGAGTGAGCAGTTCTTC. The rearrangement links TRBV27 to TRBJ2-1; either TRBD1 or TRBD2 may fit D (5 bases each). Per the germline V gene, CDR1 is MNHEY and CDR2 is SMNVEV (reference sequence). The length of the CDR3 is 14 residues. V shed 6 bases and J shed 9 bases, with 18 bases lying between them.

This clonotype was seen a handful of times. The chain uses TRBV6-5 and TRBJ2-7, with 9 bases matching TRBD2. The CDR3 has 13 amino acids. Germline V CDR1 and CDR2: MNHEY, SVGAGI. J lost 6 bases, V lost 6 bases, and 6 bases had no gene match. CDR3 amino acids: CASRFSGSAEQYF. In DNA, the CDR3 is TGTGCCAGCAGGTTTAGCGGGAGTGCCGAGCAGTACTTC.

With regard to this clonotype: At one boundary the junction diverges from the germline segment, which might be a read error. The V gene is TRBV14, the J gene TRBJ2-5, with D possibly TRBD1 on 5 matching bases. The CDR3 runs to 13 residues. The germline V gene encodes CDR1 SGHDN and CDR2 FVKESK. The CDR3 DNA follows: TGTGCCAGCGGCCAAGATCAGGGAGAGACCCAGTACTTC. Its translation is CASGQDQGETQYF.

This clonotype has just a few counts. The CDR3 DNA is TGCAGCGTTGAAGGGCGGGGGGGCGACTATGAGCAGTTCTTC. This encodes CSVEGRGGDYEQFF. The chain joins TRBV29-1 to TRBJ2-1, with 9 bases matching TRBD2. CDR3 length: 14 residues. Germline V gene lookup returns CDR1 SQVTM and CDR2 ANQGSEA. J gave up 8 bases and V 1 base, and 6 bases lay outside the gene matches.

In this sample, this clonotype turned up a few times. This chain uses TRBV7-9 with TRBJ1-2; no reliable D call. Germline-derived CDR1 and CDR2 are SEHNR and FQNEAQ (reference sequence). This CDR3 has 12 amino acids. The V end was cut by 8 bases, the J end by 0 bases, with 7 bases between. CDR3 protein: CASSGSNYGYTF. The CDR3 bases are TGTGCCAGCTCCGGTTCTAACTATGGCTACACCTTC.

The V gene is TRBV14, the J gene TRBJ1-4; 8 nucleotides line up with TRBD1. The germline V gene has CDR1 SGHDN and CDR2 FVKESK. The junction had 4 bases not matched to a gene; V was cut back by 2 bases and J by 8 bases. CDR3 size: 14 residues. The CDR3 region has the DNA TGTGCCAGCAGCCAATTCACAGGGGGAGAAAAACTGTTTTTT. Its protein is CASSQFTGGEKLFF.

CDR3 sequence reads: CASSQGTNYEQYF. The CDR3 nucleotides are TGCGCCAGCAGCCAAGGGACAAACTACGAGCAGTACTTC. The V call is TRBV4-1, the J call TRBJ2-7; TRBD1 might be the D (5 bases). V lost 1 base and J lost 3, with 7 bases in between. The CDR3 is made up of 13 amino acids. Per the germline V gene, CDR1 is MGHRA and CDR2 is YSYEKL.

V usage is TRBV4-3 and J usage is TRBJ2-1; D may be TRBD2 (5 bases). There are 16 residues in the CDR3. V shed 1 base and J shed 1 base, with 11 bases lying between them. Germline values: CDR1 LGHNA, CDR2 YSLEER. The CDR3 DNA is TGCGCCAGCAGCCAAGCCCCGGGGTGGTCCTACAATGAGCAGTTCTTC. Its translation: CASSQAPGWSYNEQFF.

The genes are TRBV5-1 and TRBJ2-3; D may be TRBD2 (6 bases). The germline V gene has CDR1 SGHRS and CDR2 YFSETQ. This CDR3 has 13 residues. V lost 5 bases and J 2 bases, leaving 9 bases between the germline ends. The CDR3 sequence is CASRAGPTDTQYF. CDR3 DNA sequence: TGCGCCAGCAGAGCGGGCCCCACAGATACGCAGTATTTT.

On this clonotype: This may be a read error: a much more frequent sequence differs by one nucleotide. The chain recombines TRBV7-2 with TRBJ2-5; D is uncertain. V was pared by 5 bases and J by 13 bases, with 23 bases between. The CDR3 is 14 residues long. CDR1 is SGHTA and CDR2 is FQGNSA in the germline V gene. CDR3: CASSPRTSSYERYF. CDR3 in DNA: TGTGCCAGCAGCCCACGGACCTCCTCCTACGAGCGGTACTTC.

The J gene is TRBJ2-1, the V gene TRBV20-1, with 8 bases that match TRBD2. The CDR3 has 16 residues. V was pared by 0 bases and J by 0 bases, with 4 bases of the junction left unmatched. CDR1 is DFQATT, CDR2 SNEGSKA, per germline (reference sequence). The CDR3 spells CSARDPLAVSYNEQFF. The CDR3, as DNA: TGCAGTGCTAGAGATCCACTAGCGGTCTCCTACAATGAGCAGTTCTTC.

Turning to this clonotype: This sequence may be a read error, since a much larger clone differs from it by one base. The chain employs TRBV20-1 and TRBJ2-4, with D possibly matching TRBD2 (5 bases). The closer fit of TRBJ2-7 to the DNA end suggests the J call may be wrong. The CDR3 spans 15 residues. The V gene's germline CDR1 is DFQATT and CDR2 SNEGSKA (reference sequence). CDR3 coding DNA: TGCAGTGCTAGAGATGGGAGTGTGACGGACTACGAGCAGTACTTC. Translation gives CSARDGSVTDYEQYF.

This clonotype was found a few times. V and J are TRBV6-6 and TRBJ1-2, with D hard to call. CDR3 length equals 13 residues. The ends were cut back, 5 bases at V and 5 bases at J, with 12 bases in the middle. Germline CDR1 is MNHNY and CDR2 is SVGAGI (reference sequence). The CDR3 protein is CASSPQSLYGYTF. The CDR3 nucleotides read TGTGCCAGCAGTCCACAGAGCTTATATGGCTACACCTTC.